This is a list of T cell receptor beta chains from one sample in a study of T cell responses to AZD1222 COVID-19 vaccine. Profiled with immunoSEQ multiplex PCR; TCRdb holds only in-frame clones, not every one. The sample has over 65,000 clones, around 90% seen once; the top ten hold 5% to 6%. Here the sequenced sample was peripheral blood, taken on day 0 of AZD1222 vaccination. Receptors were obtained from an adult in good health. CDR3s include the opening cysteine and the closing phenylalanine or tryptophan. D genes are given only for firm matches.

TRBD1	TRBV6-2/TRBV6-3	TRBJ1-1	CASSLGQAGEAFF	TGTGCCAGCAGTTTGGGACAGGCGGGTGAAGCTTTCTTT
.	TRBV10-3	TRBJ2-7	CAISATRAGTYEQYF	TGTGCCATCAGCGCCACTAGGGCAGGCACCTACGAGCAGTACTTC
.	TRBV3-1/TRBV3-2	TRBJ2-7	CASSQENRGGAPYEQYF	TGTGCCAGCAGCCAAGAAAATAGGGGGGGCGCTCCCTACGAGCAGTACTTC
.	TRBV4-1	TRBJ2-7	CASSQDRILAPYEQYF	TGCGCCAGCAGCCAAGATCGGATCCTGGCGCCCTACGAGCAGTACTTC
.	TRBV12-3/TRBV12-4	TRBJ1-3	CASKTSGNTIYF	TGTGCCAGCAAAACATCTGGAAACACCATATATTTT
.	TRBV11-3	TRBJ1-4	CASSLDRDPGRKLFF	TGTGCCAGCAGCTTAGACAGGGATCCGGGGAGAAAACTGTTTTTT
.	TRBV19	TRBJ1-1	CASSYQGTNTEAFF	TGTGCCAGTAGTTACCAGGGGACGAACACTGAAGCTTTCTTT
.	TRBV11-2	TRBJ2-1	CASSLGGAPAGRYNEQFF	TGTGCCAGCAGCTTAGGAGGGGCCCCCGCCGGGCGGTACAATGAGCAGTTCTTC
TRBD1	TRBV2	TRBJ1-5	CASSGTGGNQPQHF	TGTGCCAGCAGTGGGACAGGGGGAAATCAGCCCCAGCATTTT
TRBD1	TRBV7-2	TRBJ1-1	CASSSMGQGATEAFF	TGTGCCAGCAGCTCGATGGGACAGGGAGCCACTGAAGCTTTCTTT
TRBD1	TRBV28	TRBJ2-1	CASSPGTGNSNEQFF	TGTGCCAGCAGTCCCGGGACAGGGAACAGCAATGAGCAGTTCTTC
.	TRBV25-1	TRBJ2-6	CASELTGANVLTF	TGTGCCAGCGAGCTTACTGGGGCCAACGTCCTGACTTTC
TRBD1	TRBV11-2	TRBJ1-5	CASSTGGSNQPQHF	TGTGCCAGCAGTACAGGGGGCAGCAATCAGCCCCAGCATTTT
TRBD2	TRBV5-1	TRBJ2-3	CASSSSRLAGGKIDTQYF	TGCGCCAGCAGCTCCTCACGGCTAGCGGGGGGGAAGATAGATACGCAGTATTTT
.	TRBV5-5	TRBJ1-1	CASSKRQDRLITEAFF	TGTGCCAGCAGCAAAAGACAGGACCGGCTTATCACTGAAGCTTTCTTT
.	TRBV5-1	TRBJ2-5	CASSLKRSLTETQYF	TGCGCCAGCAGCTTGAAACGTTCGTTAACAGAGACCCAGTACTTC
.	TRBV7-8	TRBJ1-1	CASSRTRYTEAFF	TGTGCCAGCAGCCGAACCAGGTACACTGAAGCTTTCTTT